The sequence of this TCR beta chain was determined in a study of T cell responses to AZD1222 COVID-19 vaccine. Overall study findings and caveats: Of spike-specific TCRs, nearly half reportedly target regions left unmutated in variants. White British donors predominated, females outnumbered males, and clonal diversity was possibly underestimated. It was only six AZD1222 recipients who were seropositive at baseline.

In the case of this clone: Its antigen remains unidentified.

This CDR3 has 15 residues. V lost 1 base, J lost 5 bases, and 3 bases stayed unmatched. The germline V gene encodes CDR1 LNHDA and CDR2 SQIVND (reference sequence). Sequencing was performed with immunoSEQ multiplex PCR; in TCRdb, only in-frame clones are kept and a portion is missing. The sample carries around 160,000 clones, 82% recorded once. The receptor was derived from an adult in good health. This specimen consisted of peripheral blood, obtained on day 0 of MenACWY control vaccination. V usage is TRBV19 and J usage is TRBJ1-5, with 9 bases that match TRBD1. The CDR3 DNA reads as TGTGCCAGTAGTATAGTGGGACAGGGTGATCAGCCCCAGCATTTT. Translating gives CASSIVGQGDQPQHF. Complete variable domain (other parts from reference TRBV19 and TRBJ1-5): DGGITQSPKYLFRKEGQNVTLSCEQNLNHDAMYWYRQDPGQGLRLIYYSQIVNDFQKGDIAEGYSVSREKKESFPLTVTSAQKNPTAFYLCASSIVGQGDQPQHFGDGTRLSIL.